Following are 31 T cell receptor beta chains from one sample sequenced in a study of T-cell memory formation after mild COVID-19. TCRdb called the 5' RACE reads again in MiXCR, with one record for every CDR3 protein. The repertoire holds tens of thousands of distinct CDR3 sequences, with over 9% as singletons. The source material was PBMCs or a T cell subset sorted from them (not recorded which). The receptors originated from an adult woman who had mild COVID-19 (a few samples of this study predate the infection). Cell type and time point are not known.

This clonotype was detected many times. The chain couples TRBV4-1 to TRBJ2-3; D is unclear. The CDR3 is 16 amino acids. The germline CDR1 and CDR2 sequences are MGHRA and YSYEKL. The V end lost 1 base, the J end lost 4 bases, and 15 bases lay between the germline ends. CDR3 sequence (DNA): TGCGCCAGCAGCCAAGTTAATCTGGGTTTTTCAGATACGCAGTATTTT. Residues: CASSQVNLGFSDTQYF.

This chain uses TRBV5-6 with TRBJ1-5, with D maybe TRBD1 (6 bases). Trimming stripped 1 base from V and 4 bases from J, with 9 bases between. CDR1 is SGHDT and CDR2 is YYEEEE in the germline V gene. CDR3 length equals 14 residues. The CDR3 loop is CASSLFQGNQPQHF. The DNA of the CDR3 is TGTGCCAGCAGCTTGTTTCAGGGGAATCAGCCCCAGCATTTT.

This clonotype was picked up a small number of times. This rearrangement joins TRBV3-1 to TRBJ1-6, with a weak D call TRBD1 (5 bases). This CDR3 is built from 16 residues. Germline CDR1 reads LGHDT; CDR2 reads YNNKEL (reference sequence). V lost 1 base to trimming and J lost 4 bases, with 11 bases between them. The CDR3, as DNA: TGTGCCAGCAGCCAAGGAGGGGCCGGGTATAATTCACCCCTCCACTTT. It yields the protein CASSQGGAGYNSPLHF. The variable domain in full, with the rest retrieved from reference TRBV3-1 and TRBJ1-6, is DTAVSQTPKYLVTQMGNDKSIKCEQNLGHDTMYWYKQDSKKFLKIMFSYNNKELIINETVPNRFSPKSPDKAHLNLHINSLELGDSAVYFCASSQGGAGYNSPLHFGNGTRLTVT.

CDR3 amino acids: CASSPDRSIYEQYF. The CDR3 bases are TGTGCCAGCTCACCAGACAGGTCCATCTACGAGCAGTACTTC. The chain has TRBV18 and TRBJ2-7; perhaps TRBD1 as D (6 bases). This CDR3 has 14 residues. Between the trimmed V and J ends, which lost 2 bases and 3 bases, there was a span of 11 bases. Germline CDR1 KGHSH, CDR2 LQKENI.

V is TRBV18 and J is TRBJ2-1; 9 nucleotides match TRBD2. Trimming removed 1 base from V and 9 bases from J; junction bases left unmatched: 7. Germline CDR1 KGHSH, CDR2 LQKENI. The CDR3 runs to 15 residues. CDR3 sequence: CASSPRLAAAGEQFF. The CDR3 nucleotides are TGTGCCAGCTCACCACGACTAGCGGCCGCGGGTGAGCAGTTCTTC.

The sample holds many counts of this clonotype. The chain has TRBV9 and TRBJ2-1; TRBD2 matches 10 bases. The CDR3 runs 17 residues. The ends lost 4 bases at V and 4 bases at J; junction bases unmatched: 11. Germline lookup yields CDR1 SGDLS and CDR2 YYNGEE. This CDR3 reads CASSPRTSGFLYNEQFF. The CDR3 region has the DNA TGTGCCAGCAGCCCCCGGACTAGCGGTTTCCTATACAATGAGCAGTTCTTC.

This clonotype came up many times. CDR3 DNA: TGTGCCAGCTCACCGGGGACTAGCAGAGAGACCCAGTACTTC. This gives the protein CASSPGTSRETQYF. J is TRBJ2-5 and V is TRBV18, with 9 nucleotides matching TRBD2. The CDR3 length is 14 residues. Trimming at V came to 3 bases and at J to 4 bases, leaving 3 bases not matched to a gene. The V gene's germline CDR1 is KGHSH and CDR2 LQKENI.

This clonotype was observed a few times. This rearrangement joins TRBV6-1 to TRBJ1-5, with D unclear. V was cut by 1 base and J by 3 bases, with 7 bases left in between. In germline, CDR1 is MNHNS, CDR2 SASEGT. The CDR3 totals 14 residues. The CDR3: CASSEVGNNQPQHF. The CDR3 DNA reads as TGTGCCAGCAGTGAAGTGGGCAACAATCAGCCCCAGCATTTT.

This chain uses TRBV19 with TRBJ2-1; 9 bases agree with TRBD2. The CDR3 contains 14 residues. Germline V gene data show CDR1 as LNHDA and CDR2 as SQIVND (reference sequence). Trimming at V came to 3 bases and at J to 13 bases, leaving 10 bases not matched to a gene. CDR3 amino acids: CASSIGEGGRGQFF. The CDR3 bases are TGTGCCAGTAGTATTGGTGAGGGCGGGAGGGGACAGTTCTTC.

The V gene is TRBV6-2 or TRBV6-3, the J gene TRBJ2-1; D gene ambiguous. The length of the CDR3 is 14 residues. In germline, CDR1 is MNHEY, CDR2 SVGEGT. The V gene lost 5 bases and the J gene lost 6 bases, with 14 bases spanning the gap. This CDR3 reads CASSTTQRSNEQFF. The DNA of the CDR3 is TGTGCCAGCAGTACGACCCAACGGTCCAATGAGCAGTTCTTC.

This clonotype was seen many times. The genes are TRBV20-1 and TRBJ2-3; possible D gene TRBD1, 6 bases. Germline-derived CDR1 and CDR2 are DFQATT and SNEGSKA (reference sequence). V was clipped by 3 bases and J by 2 bases, with 15 bases between them. The CDR3 is made up of 15 amino acids. The CDR3 protein is CSASESGAVTDTQYF. For the CDR3, the DNA is TGCAGTGCTAGTGAATCAGGGGCGGTCACAGATACGCAGTATTTT.

This clonotype was detected only a few times. The chain joins TRBV15 to TRBJ2-4, with D perhaps matching TRBD1 (5 bases). V was cut by 4 bases and J by 0 bases, with 10 bases left in between. The CDR3 loop spans 15 amino acids. Germline V gene sequence: CDR1 LNHNV, CDR2 YYDKDF (reference sequence). In DNA, the CDR3 is TGTGCCACCAGCAAGGACATTTTAGCCAAAAACATTCAGTACTTC. Translation: CATSKDILAKNIQYF.

This clonotype was counted a few times. The V call is TRBV11-3, the J call TRBJ2-7; no clear D gene. The V end was cut by 1 base, the J end by 0 bases, with 7 bases between. The CDR3 length is 14 residues. Per the germline V gene, CDR1 is SGHNT and CDR2 is YENEEA. The CDR3 coding sequence is TGTGCCAGCAGCTTAGTACAGAGCTCCTACGAGCAGTACTTC. This sequence encodes CASSLVQSSYEQYF.

The V gene is TRBV7-2, the J gene TRBJ1-3; no clear D. CDR3 length equals 16 residues. The V end was cut by 2 bases, the J end by 2 bases, with 13 bases between. The V gene's germline CDR1 is SGHTA and CDR2 FQGNSA. CDR3 protein: CASSLHGPLTGNTIYF. CDR3 coding DNA: TGTGCCAGCAGCTTACACGGGCCATTAACTGGAAACACCATATATTTT.

V and J are TRBV6-5 and TRBJ1-2, with TRBD1 matching 10 bases. CDR1 and CDR2 (germline): MNHEY, SVGAGI. The V segment lost 0 bases and the J segment 7 bases; nucleotides outside the gene matches: 2. The CDR3 contains 14 residues. CDR3 amino acids: CASSYSGTGAGYTF. CDR3 sequence (DNA): TGTGCCAGCAGTTACTCCGGGACAGGGGCTGGCTACACCTTC.

The chain combines TRBV12-3 or TRBV12-4 with TRBJ2-3; D might be TRBD2 (7 bases). CDR3 length: 13 amino acids. V shed 4 bases and J shed 4 bases, with 9 bases lying between them. The CDR3, as DNA: TGTGCCAGCAGTTGGGGGGGGCCAGATACGCAGTATTTT. Translating it yields CASSWGGPDTQYF.

The chain recombines TRBV20-1 with TRBJ1-1; weak D call: TRBD1 (6 bases). The CDR3 has 16 amino acids. V was pared by 0 bases and J by 0 bases, with 14 bases between. From germline, CDR1 is DFQATT and CDR2 SNEGSKA (reference sequence). CDR3 in DNA: TGCAGTGCTAGAGATCATCAGGGGCCGATGAACACTGAAGCTTTCTTT. Translated: CSARDHQGPMNTEAFF.

The V gene is TRBV20-1, the J gene TRBJ2-3, with D tentatively TRBD1 (6 bases). The CDR3 runs to 11 residues. Germline values: CDR1 DFQATT, CDR2 SNEGSKA (reference sequence). V was pared by 6 bases and J by 6 bases, with 10 bases between. Here the CDR3 DNA reads TGCAGTGCCGCAAGGGGGGATACGCAGTATTTT. Amino acid sequence: CSAARGDTQYF.

This clonotype was observed a handful of times. The V gene is TRBV4-3, the J gene TRBJ2-4; D is unresolved. The CDR3 covers 14 residues. Germline V lookup: CDR1 LGHNA, CDR2 YSLEER. Trimming left V 1 base short and J 1 base short, with 5 bases between. DNA for the CDR3: TGCGCCAGCAGCCAAGCCAGGGCCAAAAACATTCAGTACTTC. Protein: CASSQARAKNIQYF.

The table lists this clonotype with a few counts. J is TRBJ2-7 and V is TRBV7-2; D not certain. V was pared by 1 base and J by 9 bases, with 19 bases between. This CDR3 is 15 amino acids long. Germline V gives CDR1 SGHTA, CDR2 FQGNSA. The CDR3 protein is CASSLEWTVPSVQYF. The CDR3 nucleotides read TGTGCCAGCAGCTTAGAGTGGACGGTCCCGTCGGTGCAGTACTTC.

The gene calls are TRBV13 and TRBJ2-7; tentative D call: TRBD1 (7 bases). V was trimmed by 0 bases and J by 2 bases, leaving 14 bases between them. Per germline, CDR1 PRHDT and CDR2 FYEKMQ (reference sequence). This CDR3 is built from 16 residues. The DNA for the CDR3 is TGTGCCAGCAGCTTAGGCGGGACTGACAGGGCCTACGAGCAGTACTTC. Its translation is CASSLGGTDRAYEQYF.

The chain's CDR3 is CASSQETQGDYGYTF. In DNA, the CDR3 is TGTGCCAGCAGCCAAGAAACACAGGGGGACTATGGCTACACCTTC. The chain recombines TRBV4-2 with TRBJ1-2; 8 bases line up with TRBD1. Per germline, CDR1 LGHNA and CDR2 YNFKEQ. The CDR3 has 15 residues. V dropped 0 bases and J dropped 3; count of bases not matched to a gene: 3.

This clonotype appeared many times. This chain joins TRBV5-5 and TRBJ2-3, with D uncertain. Germline V gene data show CDR1 as SGHKS and CDR2 as YYEKEE (reference sequence). V lost 0 bases and J 2 bases, leaving 4 bases between the germline ends. The CDR3 is made up of 13 amino acids. CDR3 sequence reads: CASSLDLTDTQYF. The DNA of the CDR3 is TGTGCCAGCAGCTTGGACCTCACAGATACGCAGTATTTT.

The J gene is TRBJ1-2, the V gene TRBV6-1; 7 nucleotides agree with TRBD1. From germline, CDR1 is MNHNS and CDR2 SASEGT. The CDR3 consists of 15 residues. Unmatched junction bases numbered 6, after V lost 1 base and J lost 4 bases. The CDR3 DNA reads TGTGCCAGCAGTGAAGGCAGGGGGATTGGCTATGGCTACACCTTC. The encoded protein is CASSEGRGIGYGYTF.

This rearrangement joins TRBV5-1 to TRBJ1-5; D is unresolved. V dropped 0 bases and J dropped 0 bases, with 7 bases sitting between them. The CDR3 sequence is 15 residues long. Germline loops: CDR1 SGHRS, CDR2 YFSETQ. The CDR3 spells CASSLAGNSNQPQHF. The CDR3 nucleotides are TGCGCCAGCAGCTTGGCCGGGAATAGCAATCAGCCCCAGCATTTT.

The chain carries TRBV18 and TRBJ2-5; TRBD1 agrees at 11 bases. Looked up from germline, CDR1 is KGHSH and CDR2 is LQKENI. V trimming: 2 bases; J trimming: 3 bases; junction bases outside the gene matches: 2. The CDR3 has 15 amino acids. For the CDR3, the DNA is TGTGCCAGCTCACCAAGGACAGGGGGCGAAGAGACCCAGTACTTC. It encodes CASSPRTGGEETQYF.

The rearrangement links TRBV6-2 or TRBV6-3 to TRBJ2-2; D gene ambiguous. This CDR3 is built from 17 residues. The V end lost 5 bases, the J end lost 0 bases, and 16 bases lay between the germline ends. Germline CDR1 is MNHEY and CDR2 is SVGEGT. The CDR3 loop reads CASSRSGGRANTGELFF. In DNA form, the CDR3 reads TGTGCCAGCAGTCGGTCTGGCGGCCGAGCGAACACCGGGGAGCTGTTTTTT.

This chain uses TRBV7-3 with TRBJ2-2, with TRBD2 identical over 7 bases. The CDR3 is 15 residues long. J was trimmed by 0 bases and V by 5 bases; bases with no gene match: 3. Germline CDR1 is SGHTA and CDR2 is FQGTGA. Here the CDR3 DNA reads TGTGCCAGCAGCCGAGCGGGGTCGAACACCGGGGAGCTGTTTTTT. This gives the protein CASSRAGSNTGELFF. The complete variable domain, with remaining parts taken from reference TRBV7-3 and TRBJ2-2, reads GAGVSQTPSNKVTEKGKYVELRCDPISGHTALYWYRQSLGQGPEFLIYFQGTGAADDSGLPNDRFFAVRPEGSVSTLKIQRTERGDSAVYLCASSRAGSNTGELFFGEGSRLTVL.

The chain couples TRBV9 to TRBJ1-1, with a tentative D call TRBD1 (5 bases). This CDR3 has 17 amino acids. Germline loops: CDR1 SGDLS, CDR2 YYNGEE. V was clipped by 0 bases and J by 0 bases, with 15 bases between them. DNA of the CDR3: TGTGCCAGCAGCGTAGACGGGACGGGATTAATGAACACTGAAGCTTTCTTT. Translated, it gives CASSVDGTGLMNTEAFF.

This clonotype has a handful of counts. The chain recombines TRBV20-1 with TRBJ1-6; 8 bases fit TRBD1. Trimming removed 5 bases from V and 7 bases from J; junction bases left unmatched: 4. The CDR3 totals 13 residues. Per germline, CDR1 DFQATT and CDR2 SNEGSKA (reference sequence). CDR3 sequence reads: CSACRTGNSPLHF. In nucleotides, the CDR3 is TGCAGTGCTTGTAGGACAGGGAATTCACCCCTCCACTTT.

This clonotype has ten or more counts. This sequence joins TRBV25-1 and TRBJ2-3; the D gene is possibly TRBD2 (6 bases). Trimming pared 8 bases from V and 2 bases from J, leaving 14 bases between. Germline CDR1 and CDR2: MGHDK and SYGVNS. The CDR3 consists of 14 residues. Written as DNA, the CDR3 is TGTGCCAGCGGGGAGGCTAGTAACACAGATACGCAGTATTTT. It codes for CASGEASNTDTQYF.